This entry features one T cell receptor (beta chain) sequence. This clone turned up a few times. What this receptor recognizes is not known. One base away there is no much larger clone; base qualities are not given. The data are from a study of blood T cell repertoires in COVID-19 (dated by TCRdb to the early 2020s). Study-level background: Samples covering the acute and convalescent phases of COVID-19 were provided by collaborators in the United States, Italy and Spain. The prospective study material was composed of cDNA or gDNA derived from T cells, B-cell-depleted T cells, or PBMCs. Deeply sampled blood TCRbeta repertoires from subjects exposed to, actively infected with, or recovered from COVID-19 were included in the dataset. A freely available public database, intended as a resource for researchers studying the immune response to SARS-CoV-2, is where the repertoires were released. The samples were drawn from two sources: the first 160 participants of the ongoing ImmuneRACE study, and over 950 subjects contributed by 6 global collaborators. Sample metadata almost always included a de-identified subject ID, COVID-19 status, age in years and sex. Where available, HLA class I and class II types were taken from metadata supplied by the sample provider and were not determined by assay-based typing.

CDR1 and CDR2 are drawn from the germline V gene: SGHVS, FQNEAQ. At the junction V is shortened by 6 bases and J by 4 bases, with 10 bases in between. The CDR3 runs 13 residues from the cysteine to the phenylalanine. Here the CDR3 DNA is all that survives: 39 bases in frame from base 1. What the authors observed across the whole study: The amount of clinical and demographic metadata varied by source and participant and was provided uncurated.

Each collaborating institution followed its own protocols to collect whole blood in K2EDTA tubes. For TCRbeta analysis, collaborator samples were shipped as frozen whole blood, as isolated PBMCs, or as DNA extracted from either sample type. TCRbeta CDR3 regions were amplified from genomic DNA by means of the immunoSEQ Assay, a bias-controlled multiplex PCR. The published analysis was carried out like this. The number of nucleated cells in each sample was estimated from the amplification of reference gene primers within the assay. To quantify the absolute abundance of each unique TCRbeta CDR3 rearrangement, sequence reads were collapsed and filtered. For each sample, productive Simpson clonality was calculated as the square root of Simpson's diversity index over productive rearrangements. TCRdb re-hosts the immuneACCESS table, in-frame sequences only. Its copies lack some clones; in the studies checked, an unresolved V gene accounts for under half of them, and the cause for the rest is not known. V and J calls and clone size are copied from that table; D and trimming were computed from the DNA. The sample table holds 130,000 to 150,000 clones, of which 79% were seen once. The leading ten clones occupy under 10% of the sample.

Sequencing was done on a sample of peripheral blood. The rearranged chain carries TRBV7-8 and TRBJ2-1; D gene: possibly TRBD2, on 5 matching bases. The sequence was obtained from a man aged 45-65 years with active or convalescent COVID-19. In nucleotide form, the sequence is TGTGCCAGCAGTAGAACTAGTTACAATGAGCAGTTCTTC. Its coded protein is CASSRTSYNEQFF.